The 27 T cell receptor beta chains below were found in one sample sequenced in a study of T cells after yellow fever vaccination. TCRdb ran MiXCR on the 5' RACE reads and lists one entry per CDR3 protein. This sample has about 300,000 distinct CDR3 sequences, with roughly 4.3% found just once. The source was PBMCs, collected 5 days after the yellow fever booster vaccination. The source is a man between 18 and 29 years old who received the YFV17D yellow fever vaccine.

The chain has TRBV5-4 and TRBJ1-2, with D possibly being TRBD1 (6 bases). The V end was cut by 3 bases, the J end by 2 bases, with 11 bases between. The CDR3 runs to 14 residues. Germline assignment: CDR1 SGHNT and CDR2 YYREEE (reference sequence). In nucleotides, the CDR3 is TGTGCCAGCAGCTGGACGCAGGGGAACTATGGCTACACCTTC. It specifies CASSWTQGNYGYTF.

This clonotype was counted ten times or more. The chain couples TRBV28 to TRBJ2-4, with 8 bases aligning to TRBD2. This CDR3 contains 14 residues. The V and J ends lost 5 bases and 3 bases, in that order; junction bases with no gene match: 3. From germline, CDR1 is MDHEN and CDR2 SYDVKM. CDR3 sequence: CASSRGGGKNIQYF. The CDR3, as DNA: TGTGCCAGCAGTCGGGGGGGAGGCAAAAACATTCAGTACTTC.

In its sample, this clonotype was seen a few times. V and J are TRBV7-2 and TRBJ2-2; 7 nucleotides agree with TRBD1. The V gene end was trimmed by 4 bases and the J gene end by 4 bases; junction bases not matched to a gene: 3. Germline V gives CDR1 SGHTA, CDR2 FQGNSA. The CDR3 loop spans 14 amino acids. CDR3 amino acids: CASSSRTGTGELFF. The CDR3 nucleotides read TGTGCCAGCAGCTCGAGGACAGGCACCGGGGAGCTGTTTTTT.

V and J are TRBV6-4 and TRBJ2-1; 10 bases agree with TRBD1. This CDR3 is 15 amino acids long. The V gene's germline CDR1 is MRHNA and CDR2 SNTAGT. The V segment lost 2 bases and the J segment 6 bases; nucleotides outside the gene matches: 4. The CDR3, as DNA: TGTGCCAGCAGTGACGACAGGGGGCCGGGCAATGAGCAGTTCTTC. The encoded protein is CASSDDRGPGNEQFF.

This clonotype was observed a handful of times. The chain combines TRBV14 with TRBJ2-1; TRBD1 or TRBD2 may be the D gene (5 bases each). CDR1 is SGHDN and CDR2 is FVKESK in the germline V gene. There are 13 residues in the CDR3. V shed 4 bases and J shed 9 bases, with 13 bases lying between them. CDR3 region: CASSRDLRGEQFF. In nucleotides, the CDR3 is TGTGCCAGCAGCCGGGACCTCCGAGGTGAGCAGTTCTTC.

In its sample, this clonotype was seen a few times. CDR3 DNA: TGTGCCCAGAAAGCTGGAAACACCATATATTTT. Amino acid sequence: CAQKAGNTIYF. This chain joins TRBV12-3 or TRBV12-4 and TRBJ1-3, with D hard to call. V was pared by 11 bases and J by 2 bases, with 7 bases between. CDR3 length equals 11 residues.

This clonotype was counted ten times or more. The genes are TRBV14 and TRBJ2-1; D uncertain. Germline CDR1 and CDR2: SGHDN and FVKESK. The V and J ends lost 1 base and 10 bases respectively, with 5 bases between them. The CDR3 loop spans 11 amino acids. The CDR3 DNA sequence: TGTGCCAGCAGCCAAGTAGCCGAGCAGTTCTTC. This gives the protein CASSQVAEQFF.

The chain employs TRBV6-5 and TRBJ1-3; D gene uncertain. Germline V gene lookup returns CDR1 MNHEY and CDR2 SVGAGI. CDR3 length equals 13 residues. Trimming left V 6 bases short and J 2 bases short, with 8 bases between. As DNA, the CDR3 is TGTGCCAGCAGCCGGACCCCTGGAAACACCATATATTTT. This codes for CASSRTPGNTIYF.

This clonotype has more than one count but fewer than ten. The chain links TRBV7-9 to TRBJ1-4; maybe TRBD1 (5 bases). The CDR3 is 15 amino acids. The germline gives CDR1 SEHNR, CDR2 FQNEAQ (reference sequence). Trimming took 5 bases from V and 5 from J, leaving 15 bases between them. This chain's CDR3 is CASSEFGAPNEKLFF. CDR3 DNA sequence: TGTGCCAGCAGCGAGTTCGGGGCACCGAATGAAAAACTGTTTTTT.

The sample holds a few counts of this clonotype. V and J are TRBV5-1 and TRBJ1-5; D unclear. CDR3 length: 14 amino acids. Germline CDR1 reads SGHRS; CDR2 reads YFSETQ. Trimming pared 2 bases from V and 4 bases from J, leaving 10 bases between. The CDR3 DNA reads as TGCGCCAGCAGCTTCGGGGAGGTAAATCAGCCCCAGCATTTT. Its protein product is CASSFGEVNQPQHF.

The chain combines TRBV7-2 with TRBJ2-1, with 11 bases that match TRBD2. The V gene's germline CDR1 is SGHTA and CDR2 FQGNSA. The length of the CDR3 is 16 residues. V shed 4 bases and J 3 bases; nucleotides not matched to a gene: 5. Here the CDR3 reads CASSSIAGGRYNEQFF. The CDR3 region has the DNA TGTGCCAGCAGCTCAATAGCGGGGGGGCGCTACAATGAGCAGTTCTTC. Combining the CDR3 with reference TRBV7-2 and TRBJ2-1 gives the whole variable domain GAGVSQSPSNKVTEKGKDVELRCDPISGHTALYWYRQSLGQGLEFLIYFQGNSAPDKSGLPSDRFSAERTGGSVSTLTIQRTQQEDSAVYLCASSSIAGGRYNEQFFGPGTRLTVL.

V and J are TRBV6-6 and TRBJ2-1; no reliable D call. The length of the CDR3 is 16 residues. V was shortened by 1 base and J by 0 bases, with 10 bases between the two germline ends. Germline V lookup: CDR1 MNHNY, CDR2 SVGAGI (reference sequence). This CDR3 reads CASSYFLGSSYNEQFF. CDR3 bases: TGTGCCAGCAGTTACTTTCTTGGTAGCTCCTACAATGAGCAGTTCTTC.

This clonotype came up a few times. The rearrangement links TRBV28 to TRBJ2-1; D call uncertain. V was clipped by 3 bases and J by 8 bases, with 20 bases between them. The CDR3 is 16 residues long. Looked up from germline, CDR1 is MDHEN and CDR2 is SYDVKM. CDR3 sequence (DNA): TGTGCCAGCAGTTTCAGTGGATTCGTGGGTTTCGATGAGCAGTTCTTC. Translating gives CASSFSGFVGFDEQFF.

This clonotype was seen only a few times. The chain recombines TRBV5-1 with TRBJ2-5; TRBD2 matches 8 bases. Trimming cost V 2 bases and J 2 bases; bases outside gene matches: 5. Germline V lookup: CDR1 SGHRS, CDR2 YFSETQ. There are 15 residues in the CDR3. CDR3: CASSFSGTRQETQYF. The CDR3 coding sequence is TGCGCCAGCAGCTTCTCAGGGACTAGACAAGAGACCCAGTACTTC.

This clonotype has more than one count but fewer than ten. The J gene is TRBJ2-5, the V gene TRBV7-9; 9 positions match TRBD1. The V gene's germline CDR1 is SEHNR and CDR2 FQNEAQ (reference sequence). CDR3 length: 16 residues. Trimming at V came to 5 bases and at J to 2 bases, leaving 9 bases not matched to a gene. The CDR3 reads CASSQRTGARQETQYF. CDR3 DNA sequence: TGTGCCAGCAGCCAACGGACAGGGGCAAGACAAGAGACCCAGTACTTC.

Only a few counts were recorded for this clonotype. The chain uses TRBV14 and TRBJ1-1, with TRBD1 matching over 11 bases. Germline CDR1 reads SGHDN; CDR2 reads FVKESK. CDR3 length equals 15 residues. V trimming: 3 bases; J trimming: 9 bases; junction bases outside the gene matches: 9. The CDR3 loop is CASSQDRGRIGKAFF. The CDR3 bases are TGTGCCAGCAGCCAGGACAGGGGGCGCATCGGAAAAGCTTTCTTT.

This clonotype has just a few counts. The rearrangement uses TRBV6-2 or TRBV6-3 and TRBJ2-3; 9 bases are a match to TRBD2. Germline CDR1 MNHEY, CDR2 SVGEGT. The V and J ends lost 2 bases and 4 bases, in that order; junction bases with no gene match: 4. This CDR3 has 15 residues. DNA of the CDR3: TGTGCCAGCAGTTACAATGCGGGGGGGCCAGATACGCAGTATTTT. This sequence encodes CASSYNAGGPDTQYF.

This clonotype was found many times. The chain links TRBV5-1 to TRBJ2-3; D perhaps matches TRBD1 (6 bases). This CDR3 comprises 15 residues. Trimming removed 7 bases at V and 0 bases at J, with 15 bases between. Per germline, CDR1 SGHRS and CDR2 YFSETQ. CDR3 residues: CASSARGSSTDTQYF. CDR3 sequence (DNA): TGCGCCAGCTCTGCCAGGGGATCTAGCACAGATACGCAGTATTTT.

Many counts were recorded for this clonotype. V is TRBV12-3 or TRBV12-4 and J is TRBJ2-3, with TRBD1 identical over 10 bases. CDR3 length equals 15 residues. V gave up 3 bases and J gave up 4 bases; unmatched junction bases: 4. The DNA of the CDR3 is TGTGCCAGCAGTTTCGGGACAGGGGTCCCAGATACGCAGTATTTT. This translates into CASSFGTGVPDTQYF.

The chain recombines TRBV24-1 with TRBJ2-7; 7 bases align to TRBD2. From germline, CDR1 is KGHDR and CDR2 SFDVKD. The CDR3 loop spans 15 amino acids. Trimming removed 3 bases from V and 6 bases from J; junction bases left unmatched: 10. The CDR3, as DNA: TGTGCCACCAGTGATCCCAAGCGGGGAGCAAGCGAGCAGTACTTC. Translated, it gives CATSDPKRGASEQYF.

V and J are TRBV5-5 and TRBJ2-2, with 7 bases aligning to TRBD1. The CDR3 extends over 15 amino acids. With 2 bases clipped from V and 3 bases from J, the junction kept 4 bases outside the gene matches. Per the germline V gene, CDR1 is SGHKS and CDR2 is YYEKEE (reference sequence). DNA of the CDR3: TGTGCCAGCAGCTTACAGGGGATGGACACCGGGGAGCTGTTTTTT. Protein product: CASSLQGMDTGELFF.

This clonotype was found a few times. The chain uses TRBV5-5 and TRBJ1-2; TRBD1 agrees at 7 bases. The junction had 6 bases not matched to a gene; V was cut back by 0 bases and J by 4 bases. CDR3 length equals 15 residues. CDR1 is SGHKS and CDR2 is YYEKEE in the germline V gene (reference sequence). CDR3 sequence (DNA): TGTGCCAGCAGCTTGGTAGTATCAGGGGGCTATGGCTACACCTTC. Translating gives CASSLVVSGGYGYTF.

This chain uses TRBV4-3 with TRBJ2-3; possibly TRBD1 or TRBD2 for D (6 bases each). Germline values: CDR1 LGHNA, CDR2 YSLEER. The CDR3 runs to 17 residues. V lost 0 bases and J lost 1, with 14 bases in between. The CDR3 spells CASSQDWSGAGTDTQYF. CDR3 in DNA: TGCGCCAGCAGCCAAGACTGGTCGGGGGCAGGCACAGATACGCAGTATTTT.

This chain uses TRBV12-3 or TRBV12-4 with TRBJ2-3; 8 bases are a match to TRBD2. V was pared by 6 bases and J by 1 base, with 6 bases of the junction left unmatched. This CDR3 has 15 residues. The CDR3 spells CASSPGTRGTDTQYF. In DNA, the CDR3 is TGTGCCAGCAGCCCCGGGACTAGAGGCACAGATACGCAGTATTTT.

There are a few counts of this clonotype. The chain links TRBV12-3 or TRBV12-4 to TRBJ1-2; D remains ambiguous. CDR3 size: 14 residues. V was cut by 7 bases and J by 1 base, with 13 bases left in between. DNA for the CDR3: TGTGCCAGCACCCCGGCGGGGTTTAACTATGGCTACACCTTC. Its translation: CASTPAGFNYGYTF.

This rearrangement joins TRBV5-1 to TRBJ1-5, with TRBD1 as a possible D gene (5 bases). CDR1 and CDR2 (germline): SGHRS, YFSETQ. The CDR3 contains 16 residues. Trimming pared 4 bases from V and 0 bases from J, leaving 14 bases between. CDR3: CASSPGTADSNQPQHF. CDR3 coding DNA: TGCGCCAGCAGCCCAGGGACCGCCGATAGCAATCAGCCCCAGCATTTT.

This clonotype was observed a handful of times. The chain links TRBV6-2 or TRBV6-3 to TRBJ1-1, with 8 positions matching TRBD1. With 0 bases clipped from V and 5 bases from J, the junction kept 8 bases outside the gene matches. Germline V gives CDR1 MNHEY, CDR2 SVGEGT. The CDR3 covers 16 residues. CDR3 DNA sequence: TGTGCCAGCAGTTACTCGAGCCGGACAGGGAGAACTGAAGCTTTCTTT. It is translated as CASSYSSRTGRTEAFF.